The following is a T cell receptor beta chain sequence with its context. Its antigen is not yet known. No much larger clone is present one base from it, and per-base qualities are unavailable. To analyze paired alpha-beta TCRs of CD8+ T cells, the researchers used an expanded emulsion RT-PCR method with primers covering all TCR V genes. Before emulsion RT-PCR, CD8+ T cells were isolated with a CD8 positive selection kit and incubated overnight in 10 IU/mL IL-2. These data come from a study of T cell repertoires in breast cancer listed by TCRdb under 2016. Notes on the research overall: Tumors, lymph nodes and peripheral blood lymphocytes from breast cancer patients, as well as peripheral blood from healthy control donors, were profiled. The majority of the 20 or so patient tumors analyzed for shared TCRs were ER+/PR+. Controls included nine healthy donors of an age range similar to the patients. On average, sequencing produced about 550,000 sequences per sample, which came to about 9.7 reads per input cell. The study reasoned that TCRs shared between breast cancer patients would target shared antigens, given breast cancer's low mutational burden and rare common mutations. After being minced and digested with Liberase and DNase, tumors and tumor-involved lymph nodes were passed through 70-um and 40-um filters. Blood samples were separated by Ficoll, whereas tumor-free lymph nodes were processed without any enzymatic digestion. Summary of the overall study and its limitations: Fewer than 20 TCR pairs were shared across seven or more patient tumors and were rarely found in control blood, which suggests possible tumor specificity. Emulsion RT-PCR was regarded as qualitative rather than quantitative, because clone recovery was skewed by transcript abundance and primer differences. TRBV7 predominated among shared TCRs, which may reflect tumor recognition or a mispriming bias from eight TRBV7 primers. About fourfold more TCRs were shared with matched tumor repertoires by tumor-involved sentinel lymph nodes than by tumor-free nodes (about 7.7% versus 2%). Discarding singleton TCRs and sampling only part of each tumor may have missed genuine antitumor clones. Shared TCRs were encoded by various nucleotide sequences, which suggests selection and expansion based on antigen.

V is cut back by 4 bases and J by 5 bases, with 8 bases in the junction unmatched. From the cysteine up to the phenylalanine, the CDR3 has a length of 15 residues. Only the CDR3 portion is preserved as DNA: 45 bases, with reading frame beginning at the first base. For CDR1 and CDR2, the germline V gene lists MGHRA and YSYEKL. Library preparation used emulsion pairing. A second nested PCR with blocking oligos suppressed unpaired genes, then a third nested PCR added Illumina adaptors and barcodes. Between roughly 5,000 and 260,000 T cells, along with C-region, Stepout and V-region primers, were included in each emulsion RT-PCR master mix. Emulsions were generated with the Micellula Emulsion and Purification Kit, and RT-PCR used Qiagen OneStep RT-PCR reagents. The pooled libraries were sequenced on an Illumina MiSeq using paired-end 2 x 250 reads. The study's processing was this. Read pairs were joined in Galaxy and clipped at the engineered overlap into separate alpha and beta files, and reads that were not clipped were discarded. Alpha-beta pairs were assigned using CompleteTCR, a MiTCR-based pipeline in which chains sharing read cluster identifiers are linked by an R script. TCR sequences that were observed only once, representing about 1-3.3%, were removed as potential sequencing errors. TCRdb reprocessed the public reads (quality trimming at Q25 with fastp, clone calling with MiXCR) and kept in-frame beta chains. Entries that share a CDR3 protein sequence are merged under the most common genes and DNA. TCRdb assigned the V and J calls; the authors' analysis was not used. The sample table contains about 40,000 distinct CDR3 sequences; only one count was recorded for under 60% of them. The top ten clones comprise less than 80% of the sample.

Recombination joined TRBV4-1 with TRBJ2-4; TRBD2 matches 7 bases in the middle. This receptor was identified in a pool of human donors with breast cancer or a healthy control (not recorded which). The sequenced sample consisted of CD8+ T cells. The CDR3 protein sequence reads: CASSLRTGGENIQYF. The DNA sequence is TGCGCCAGCAGCCTTCGAACTGGGGGGGAAAACATTCAGTACTTC.